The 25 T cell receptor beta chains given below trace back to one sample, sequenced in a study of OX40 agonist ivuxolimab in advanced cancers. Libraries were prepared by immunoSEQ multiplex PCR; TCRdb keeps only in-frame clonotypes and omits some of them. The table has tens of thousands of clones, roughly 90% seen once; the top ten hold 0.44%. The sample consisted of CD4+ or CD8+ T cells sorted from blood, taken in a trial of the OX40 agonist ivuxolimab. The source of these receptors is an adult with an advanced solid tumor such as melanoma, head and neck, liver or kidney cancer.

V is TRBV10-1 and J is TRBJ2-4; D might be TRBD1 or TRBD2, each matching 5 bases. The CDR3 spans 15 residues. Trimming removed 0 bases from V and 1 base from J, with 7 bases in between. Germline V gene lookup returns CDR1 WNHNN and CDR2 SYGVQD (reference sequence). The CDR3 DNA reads TGCGCCAGCAGTGAGTCTGGGGACGCCAAAAACATTCAGTACTTC. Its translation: CASSESGDAKNIQYF.

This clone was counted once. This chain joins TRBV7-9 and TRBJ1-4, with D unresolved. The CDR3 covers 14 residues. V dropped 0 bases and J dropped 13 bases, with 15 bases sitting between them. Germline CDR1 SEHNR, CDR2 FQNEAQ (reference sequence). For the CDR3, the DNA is TGTGCCAGCAGCTTAGCGGGTCCTTCCCCGGCACTGTTTTTT. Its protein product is CASSLAGPSPALFF.

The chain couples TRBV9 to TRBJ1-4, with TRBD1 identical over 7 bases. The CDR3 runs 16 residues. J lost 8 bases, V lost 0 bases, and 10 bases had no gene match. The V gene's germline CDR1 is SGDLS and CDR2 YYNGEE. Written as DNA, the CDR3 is TGTGCCAGCAGCGTAGGAGAGGGGGCGATCGGGGAAAAACTGTTTTTT. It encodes CASSVGEGAIGEKLFF.

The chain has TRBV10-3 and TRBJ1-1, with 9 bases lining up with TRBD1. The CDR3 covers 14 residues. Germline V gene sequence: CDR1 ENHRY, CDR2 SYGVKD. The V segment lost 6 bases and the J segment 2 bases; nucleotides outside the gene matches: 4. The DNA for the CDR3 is TGTGCCATCAGGGGGGACAGGGTCAACACTGAAGCTTTCTTT. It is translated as CAIRGDRVNTEAFF.

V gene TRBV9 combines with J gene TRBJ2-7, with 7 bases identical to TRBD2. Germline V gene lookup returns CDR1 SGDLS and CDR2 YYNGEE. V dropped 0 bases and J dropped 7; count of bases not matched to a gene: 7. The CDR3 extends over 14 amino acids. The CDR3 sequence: CASSVVVAGGEQYF. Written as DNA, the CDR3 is TGTGCCAGCAGCGTAGTGGTAGCGGGTGGAGAGCAGTACTTC.

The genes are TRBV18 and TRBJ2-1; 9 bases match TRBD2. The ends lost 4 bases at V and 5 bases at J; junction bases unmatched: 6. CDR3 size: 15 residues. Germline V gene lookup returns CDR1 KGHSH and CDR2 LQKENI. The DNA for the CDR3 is TGTGCCAGCTCACAAATAGCGGGAGACCACAATGAGCAGTTCTTC. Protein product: CASSQIAGDHNEQFF.

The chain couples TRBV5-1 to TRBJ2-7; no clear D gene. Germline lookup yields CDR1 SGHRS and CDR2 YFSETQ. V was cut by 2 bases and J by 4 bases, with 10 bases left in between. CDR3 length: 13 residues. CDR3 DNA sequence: TGCGCCAGCAGCTTTGGCAGTGTTTACGAGCAGTACTTC. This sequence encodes CASSFGSVYEQYF.

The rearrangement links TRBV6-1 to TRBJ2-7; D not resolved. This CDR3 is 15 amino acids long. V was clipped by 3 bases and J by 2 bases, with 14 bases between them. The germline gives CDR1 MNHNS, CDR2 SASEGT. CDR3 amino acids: CASSEGSGLTYEQYF. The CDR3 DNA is TGTGCCAGCAGTGAGGGCTCGGGCCTAACCTACGAGCAGTACTTC.

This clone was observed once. The DNA of the CDR3 is TGTGCCTGGAGGTCTCCTAGCGGGAGCGGTACCGGGGAGCTGTTTTTT. Protein product: CAWRSPSGSGTGELFF. The rearrangement links TRBV30 to TRBJ2-2; 10 bases fit TRBD2. This CDR3 region has 16 residues. Unmatched junction bases numbered 9, after V lost 3 bases and J lost 5 bases. In germline, CDR1 is GTSNPN, CDR2 SVGIG (reference sequence). Combining the CDR3 with reference TRBV30 and TRBJ2-2 gives the whole variable domain SQTIHQWPATLVQPVGSPLSLECTVEGTSNPNLYWYRQAAGRGLQLLFYSVGIGQISSEVPQNLSASRPQDRQFILSSKKLLLSDSGFYLCAWRSPSGSGTGELFFGEGSRLTVL.

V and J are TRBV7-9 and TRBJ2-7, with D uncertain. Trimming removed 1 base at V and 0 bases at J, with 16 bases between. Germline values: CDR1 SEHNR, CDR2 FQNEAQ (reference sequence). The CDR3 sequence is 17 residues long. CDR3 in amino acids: CASSLEGPTRTSYEQYF. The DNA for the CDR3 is TGTGCCAGCAGCTTAGAAGGGCCGACACGAACCTCCTACGAGCAGTACTTC.

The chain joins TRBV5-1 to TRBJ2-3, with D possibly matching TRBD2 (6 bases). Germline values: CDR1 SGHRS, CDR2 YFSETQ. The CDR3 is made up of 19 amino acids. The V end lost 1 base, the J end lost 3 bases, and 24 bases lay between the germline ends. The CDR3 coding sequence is TGCGCCAGCAGCTTGCCCAAATTCCCCGGTCTAGCGCGAACAGATACGCAGTATTTT. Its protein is CASSLPKFPGLARTDTQYF.

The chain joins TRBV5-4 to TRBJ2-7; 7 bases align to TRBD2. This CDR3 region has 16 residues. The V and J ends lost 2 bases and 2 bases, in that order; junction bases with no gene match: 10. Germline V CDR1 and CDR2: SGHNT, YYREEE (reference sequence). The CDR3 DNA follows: TGTGCCAGCAGCTTACGCGGCGGGAGAAAAACCTACGAGCAGTACTTC. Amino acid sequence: CASSLRGGRKTYEQYF.

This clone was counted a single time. The CDR3 sequence: CATRTGGSGNTIYF. In DNA form, the CDR3 reads TGTGCCACTAGGACAGGGGGATCTGGAAACACCATATATTTT. V and J are TRBV10-3 and TRBJ1-3; the match to TRBD1 covers 10 bases. The CDR3 is 14 amino acids. Germline V gene sequence: CDR1 ENHRY, CDR2 SYGVKD. The J segment lost 1 base and the V segment lost 10 bases, leaving 4 bases of the junction unmatched.

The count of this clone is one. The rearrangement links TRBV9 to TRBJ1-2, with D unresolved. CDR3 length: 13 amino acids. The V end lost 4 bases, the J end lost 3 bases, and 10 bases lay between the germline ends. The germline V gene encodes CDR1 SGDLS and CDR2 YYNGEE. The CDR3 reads CASSHPVHYGYTF. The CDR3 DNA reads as TGTGCCAGCAGCCACCCCGTTCACTATGGCTACACCTTC.

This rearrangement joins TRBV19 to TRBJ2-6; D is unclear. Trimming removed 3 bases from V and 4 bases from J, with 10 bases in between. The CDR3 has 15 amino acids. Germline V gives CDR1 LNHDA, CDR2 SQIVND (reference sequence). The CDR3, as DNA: TGTGCCAGTAGTATGGCCCGGGTAGGGGCCAACGTCCTGACTTTC. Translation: CASSMARVGANVLTF.

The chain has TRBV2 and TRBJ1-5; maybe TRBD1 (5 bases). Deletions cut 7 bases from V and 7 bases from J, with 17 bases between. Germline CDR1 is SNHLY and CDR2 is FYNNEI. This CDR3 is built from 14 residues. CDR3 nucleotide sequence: TGTGCCAGCACCCCTACCGGGCGGGGGCAGCCCCAGCATTTT. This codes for CASTPTGRGQPQHF.

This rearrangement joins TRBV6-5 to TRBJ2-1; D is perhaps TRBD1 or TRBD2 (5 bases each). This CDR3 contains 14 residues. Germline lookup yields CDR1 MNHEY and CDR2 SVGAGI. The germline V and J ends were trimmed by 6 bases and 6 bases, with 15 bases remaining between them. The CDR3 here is CASSFARDGNEQFF. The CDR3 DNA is TGTGCCAGCAGCTTCGCGAGGGACGGCAATGAGCAGTTCTTC.

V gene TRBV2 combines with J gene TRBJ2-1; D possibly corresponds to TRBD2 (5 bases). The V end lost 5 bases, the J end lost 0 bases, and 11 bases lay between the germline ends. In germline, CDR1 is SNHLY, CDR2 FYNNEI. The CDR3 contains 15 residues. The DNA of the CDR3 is TGTGCCAGCAGTCCAAGGGAGTCCTCCTACAATGAGCAGTTCTTC. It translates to CASSPRESSYNEQFF.

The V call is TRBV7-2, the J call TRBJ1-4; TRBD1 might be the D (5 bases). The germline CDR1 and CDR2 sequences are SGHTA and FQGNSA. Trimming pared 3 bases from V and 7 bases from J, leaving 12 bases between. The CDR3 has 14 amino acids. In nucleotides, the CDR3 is TGTGCCAGCAGCTTGTTCCAGGGAAGTGAAAAACTGTTTTTT. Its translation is CASSLFQGSEKLFF. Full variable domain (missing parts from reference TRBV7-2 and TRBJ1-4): GAGVSQSPSNKVTEKGKDVELRCDPISGHTALYWYRQSLGQGLEFLIYFQGNSAPDKSGLPSDRFSAERTGGSVSTLTIQRTQQEDSAVYLCASSLFQGSEKLFFGSGTQLSVL.

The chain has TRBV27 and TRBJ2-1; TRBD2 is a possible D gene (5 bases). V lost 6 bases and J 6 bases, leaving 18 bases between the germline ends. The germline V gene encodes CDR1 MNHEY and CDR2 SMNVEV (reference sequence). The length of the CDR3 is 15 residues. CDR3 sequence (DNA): TGTGCCAGCAGGCCTTGGACCTCGGGGAGCAATGAGCAGTTCTTC. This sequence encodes CASRPWTSGSNEQFF.

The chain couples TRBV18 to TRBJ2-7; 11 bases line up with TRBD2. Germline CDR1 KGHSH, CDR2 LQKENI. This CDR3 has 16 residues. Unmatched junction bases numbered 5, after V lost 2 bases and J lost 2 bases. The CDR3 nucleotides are TGTGCCAGCTCACCAACAGGACTAGCGGGCCCCTACGAGCAGTACTTC. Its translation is CASSPTGLAGPYEQYF.

Here the CDR3 DNA reads TGCGCCAGCAGCGTTACATACAGGGTTGGGGAAAAACTGTTTTTT. Protein: CASSVTYRVGEKLFF. The chain carries TRBV5-1 and TRBJ1-4, with D tentatively TRBD1 (6 bases). Trimming shortened V by 4 bases and J by 8 bases, and 18 bases separated the two germline ends. Per germline, CDR1 SGHRS and CDR2 YFSETQ. The CDR3 is 15 amino acids.

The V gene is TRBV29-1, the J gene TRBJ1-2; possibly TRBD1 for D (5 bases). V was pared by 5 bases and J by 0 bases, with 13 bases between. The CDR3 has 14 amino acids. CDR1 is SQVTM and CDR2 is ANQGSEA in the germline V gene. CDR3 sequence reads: CSVPTAPSNYGYTF. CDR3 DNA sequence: TGCAGCGTTCCGACAGCTCCCTCTAACTATGGCTACACCTTC. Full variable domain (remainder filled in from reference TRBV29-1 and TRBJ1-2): SAVISQKPSRDICQRGTSLTIQCQVDSQVTMMFWYRQQPGQSLTLIATANQGSEATYESGFVIDKFPISRPNLTFSTLTVSNMSPEDSSIYLCSVPTAPSNYGYTFGSGTRLTVV.

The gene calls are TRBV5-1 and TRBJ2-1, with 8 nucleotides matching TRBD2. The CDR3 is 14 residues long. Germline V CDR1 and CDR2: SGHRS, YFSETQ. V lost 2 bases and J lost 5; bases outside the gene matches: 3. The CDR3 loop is CASSFQGLDNEQFF. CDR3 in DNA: TGCGCCAGCAGCTTCCAGGGACTAGACAATGAGCAGTTCTTC.

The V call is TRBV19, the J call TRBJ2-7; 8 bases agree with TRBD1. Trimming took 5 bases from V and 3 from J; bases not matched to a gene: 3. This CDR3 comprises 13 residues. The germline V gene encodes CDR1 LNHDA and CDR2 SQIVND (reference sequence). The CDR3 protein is CASSRTGIYEQYF. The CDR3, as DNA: TGTGCCAGTAGTCGGACAGGGATCTACGAGCAGTACTTC. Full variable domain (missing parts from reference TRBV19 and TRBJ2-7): DGGITQSPKYLFRKEGQNVTLSCEQNLNHDAMYWYRQDPGQGLRLIYYSQIVNDFQKGDIAEGYSVSREKKESFPLTVTSAQKNPTAFYLCASSRTGIYEQYFGPGTRLTVT.